The 6 T cell receptor beta chains listed next were all sequenced from one sample in a study of cytomegalovirus exposure and HLA in healthy donors. The PCR made use of 60 Vbeta and 13 Jbeta primers. TCRdb keeps only in-frame clones here, not all; method: immunoSEQ multiplex PCR. The sample yields 130,000 to 150,000 clones, approximately 79% seen once. Sequenced input: PBMCs. These TCRs come from a man younger than 35 in good health and CMV-seropositive.

Here the CDR3 reads CASSEVRGNTEAFF. CDR3 bases: TGTGCCAGCAGTGAAGTTAGGGGGAACACTGAAGCTTTCTTT. V is TRBV2 and J is TRBJ1-1; D possibly corresponds to TRBD1 (5 bases). This CDR3 comprises 14 residues. The germline V gene has CDR1 SNHLY and CDR2 FYNNEI. V was pared by 1 base and J by 1 base, with 7 bases between.

This clone was picked up a small number of times. The chain couples TRBV27 to TRBJ1-5; 7 bases agree with TRBD1. Germline-derived CDR1 and CDR2 are MNHEY and SMNVEV (reference sequence). V was clipped by 5 bases and J by 0 bases; unmatched bases: 4. This CDR3 is built from 15 residues. The CDR3: CASSPGQYSNQPQHF. CDR3 DNA: TGTGCCAGCAGTCCGGGACAGTATAGCAATCAGCCCCAGCATTTT.

This clone has only one observation. V is TRBV5-1 and J is TRBJ2-7; 9 positions agree with TRBD2. The CDR3 has 14 amino acids. Germline V gene sequence: CDR1 SGHRS, CDR2 YFSETQ. V shed 3 bases and J 6 bases; nucleotides not matched to a gene: 7. CDR3 DNA: TGCGCCAGCAGCTCAGGGACTAGCCCCAGCGAGCAGTACTTC. Residues: CASSSGTSPSEQYF.

CDR3 sequence (DNA): TGTGCCAGCAGTGAGGAGTGGGGCGGGAGGGAGAATGAGCAGTTCTTC. Its translation is CASSEEWGGRENEQFF. The V gene is TRBV28, the J gene TRBJ2-1, with TRBD2 identical over 9 bases. There are 16 residues in the CDR3. The V and J ends lost 5 bases and 7 bases, in that order; junction bases with no gene match: 12. Germline-derived CDR1 and CDR2 are MDHEN and SYDVKM.

In its sample, this clone was seen a few times. V gene TRBV7-8 combines with J gene TRBJ2-2, with TRBD1 matching over 7 bases. This CDR3 has 16 amino acids. J gave up 4 bases and V 3 bases, and 8 bases lay outside the gene matches. CDR1 and CDR2 (germline): SGHVS, FQNEAQ. CDR3 residues: CASSFITGQITGELFF. The DNA of the CDR3 is TGTGCCAGCAGCTTCATAACGGGACAGATCACCGGGGAGCTGTTTTTT.

In its sample, this clone was seen once. The chain combines TRBV7-9 with TRBJ1-4; D not resolved. This CDR3 has 15 amino acids. Germline V gene lookup returns CDR1 SEHNR and CDR2 FQNEAQ (reference sequence). V shed 4 bases and J shed 6 bases, with 15 bases lying between them. CDR3 nucleotides: TGTGCCAGCAGCTACGGGTCACTCAACGATGAAAAACTGTTTTTT. It is translated as CASSYGSLNDEKLFF.